One and the same sample provided the 10 T cell receptor beta chains below, sequenced in a study of blood T cell repertoires in COVID-19. Data came from immunoSEQ multiplex PCR; TCRdb stores just in-frame clones and leaves some out. This sample has a few hundred thousand clones, with about 91% found just once. Source material: peripheral blood. The receptors stem from a man aged 80 or over with acute or convalescent COVID-19.

The genes are TRBV12-5 and TRBJ2-7; 9 bases align to TRBD1. This CDR3 has 15 residues. J was trimmed by 5 bases and V by 8 bases; bases with no gene match: 13. Germline values: CDR1 LGHNT, CDR2 FRNRAP. CDR3 in DNA: TGTGCTAGTTCAACTACGGGACAGGGAAACGACGAGCAGTACTTC. Translating it yields CASSTTGQGNDEQYF.

V is TRBV15 and J is TRBJ1-6, with D uncertain. V gave up 0 bases and J gave up 0 bases, with 3 bases separating them. Germline lookup yields CDR1 LNHNV and CDR2 YYDKDF (reference sequence). The CDR3 has 15 amino acids. The CDR3, as DNA: TGTGCCACCAGCAGAGATCGCTCCTATAATTCACCCCTCCACTTT. Residues: CATSRDRSYNSPLHF.

V gene TRBV4-2 combines with J gene TRBJ2-7; 8 bases map to TRBD1. The trim removed 4 bases at V and 4 bases at J, leaving 9 bases unmatched. In germline, CDR1 is LGHNA, CDR2 YNFKEQ. The CDR3 is 15 residues long. CDR3: CASSRAQGANYEQYF. CDR3 in DNA: TGTGCCAGCAGCCGAGCTCAGGGGGCTAATTACGAGCAGTACTTC.

The chain joins TRBV7-3 to TRBJ2-5; 7 positions match TRBD1. Germline CDR1 reads SGHTA; CDR2 reads FQGTGA. CDR3 size: 13 residues. V trimming: 4 bases; J trimming: 5 bases; junction bases outside the gene matches: 4. In nucleotides, the CDR3 is TGTGCCAGCAGCTCCGACAGGGATGAGACCCAGTACTTC. This sequence encodes CASSSDRDETQYF.

The chain employs TRBV29-1 and TRBJ2-7, with 9 bases that match TRBD2. Germline V gene lookup returns CDR1 SQVTM and CDR2 ANQGSEA. This CDR3 comprises 16 residues. Germline trimming cut 7 bases from V and 0 bases from J; bases unmatched to any gene: 13. The CDR3 loop reads CSGLGLALTGSYEQYF. CDR3 in DNA: TGCAGCGGGTTGGGACTAGCCCTCACTGGCTCCTACGAGCAGTACTTC.

This chain joins TRBV2 and TRBJ2-7, with 7 positions matching TRBD2. Trimming took 2 bases from V and 2 from J; bases not matched to a gene: 3. Germline V CDR1 and CDR2: SNHLY, FYNNEI. The CDR3 is 14 residues long. This CDR3 reads CASSEQGGPYEQYF. CDR3 sequence (DNA): TGTGCCAGCAGTGAACAGGGAGGGCCCTACGAGCAGTACTTC.

The chain employs TRBV6-1 and TRBJ2-1; 9 bases are shared with TRBD2. V shed 0 bases and J 4 bases; nucleotides not matched to a gene: 4. Germline V gene sequence: CDR1 MNHNS, CDR2 SASEGT. The CDR3 runs to 16 residues. CDR3 in amino acids: CASSEAPSGAYNEQFF. The CDR3 nucleotides are TGTGCCAGCAGTGAAGCACCTAGCGGGGCGTACAATGAGCAGTTCTTC.

The chain couples TRBV6-2 or TRBV6-3 to TRBJ2-1; 7 bases map to TRBD2. The CDR3 runs 16 residues. V was clipped by 6 bases and J by 2 bases; unmatched bases: 10. CDR1 is MNHEY, CDR2 SVGEGT, per germline. Written as DNA, the CDR3 is TGTGCCAGCAGCCCTGTGGGAGGGGTACCCTACAATGAGCAGTTCTTC. Amino acids: CASSPVGGVPYNEQFF.

The chain has TRBV5-4 and TRBJ2-5; a weak D match, TRBD1 (6 bases). The germline gives CDR1 SGHNT, CDR2 YYREEE (reference sequence). The length of the CDR3 is 15 residues. V was shortened by 4 bases and J by 2 bases, with 15 bases between the two germline ends. CDR3 sequence reads: CASSTGTLTQETQYF. CDR3 bases: TGTGCCAGCAGCACCGGGACACTAACACAAGAGACCCAGTACTTC. Supplemented by reference TRBV5-4 and TRBJ2-5, the full variable domain reads ETGVTQSPTHLIKTRGQQVTLRCSSQSGHNTVSWYQQALGQGPQFIFQYYREEENGRGNFPPRFSGLQFPNYSSELNVNALELDDSALYLCASSTGTLTQETQYFGPGTRLLVL.

In nucleotides, the CDR3 is TGCGCCAGCAGTCAGGGCAGGGGGCCGAACACCGGGGAGCTGTTTTTT. Its translation is CASSQGRGPNTGELFF. J is TRBJ2-2 and V is TRBV23-1; 8 positions agree with TRBD1. TRBV23-1 is classed as an ORF, of uncertain function. The J segment lost 0 bases and the V segment lost 3 bases, leaving 3 bases of the junction unmatched. The CDR3 totals 16 residues.